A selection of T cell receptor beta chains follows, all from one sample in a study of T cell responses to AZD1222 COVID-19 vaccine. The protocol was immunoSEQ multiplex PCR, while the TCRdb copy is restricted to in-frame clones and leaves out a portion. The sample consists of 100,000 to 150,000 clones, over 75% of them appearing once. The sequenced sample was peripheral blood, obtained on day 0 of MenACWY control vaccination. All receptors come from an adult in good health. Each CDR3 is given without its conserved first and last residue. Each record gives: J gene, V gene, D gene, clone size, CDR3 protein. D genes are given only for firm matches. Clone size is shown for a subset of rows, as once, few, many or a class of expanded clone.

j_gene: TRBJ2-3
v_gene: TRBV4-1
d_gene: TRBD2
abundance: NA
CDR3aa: ASSPRGLALSTDTQY

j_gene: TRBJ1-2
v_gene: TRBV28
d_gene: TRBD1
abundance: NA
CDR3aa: ASSLRTGIYGYT

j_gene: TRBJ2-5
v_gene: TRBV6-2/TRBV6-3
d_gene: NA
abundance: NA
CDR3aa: ASSSVPSETQY

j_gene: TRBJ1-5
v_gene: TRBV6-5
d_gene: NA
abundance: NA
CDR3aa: ASSYAPTVNQPQH

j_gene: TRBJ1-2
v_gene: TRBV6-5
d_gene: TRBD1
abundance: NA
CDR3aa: ASSLQGANYGYT

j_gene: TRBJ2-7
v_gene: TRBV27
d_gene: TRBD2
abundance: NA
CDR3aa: ASSLTPKIAGAVREQY

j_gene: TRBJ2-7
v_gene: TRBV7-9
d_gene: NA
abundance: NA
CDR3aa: ASSFRRSSYEQY

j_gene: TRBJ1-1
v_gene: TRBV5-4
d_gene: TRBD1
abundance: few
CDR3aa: ASSKDRGGAF

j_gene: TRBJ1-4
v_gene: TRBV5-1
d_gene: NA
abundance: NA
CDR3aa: ASSLGYPGEKLF

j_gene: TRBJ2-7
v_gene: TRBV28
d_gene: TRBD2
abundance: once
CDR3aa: ASRETPGLGWEQY

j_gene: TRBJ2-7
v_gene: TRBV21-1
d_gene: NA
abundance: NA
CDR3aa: ASSNGTAGSHEQY

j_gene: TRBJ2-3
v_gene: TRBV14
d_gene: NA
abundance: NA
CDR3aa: ASSQRGGITDTQY

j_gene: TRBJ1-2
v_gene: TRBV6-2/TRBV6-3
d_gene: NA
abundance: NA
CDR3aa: ASSYSDNYGYT

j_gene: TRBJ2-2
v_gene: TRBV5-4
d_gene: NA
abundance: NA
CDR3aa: ASSAGGTFTGELF

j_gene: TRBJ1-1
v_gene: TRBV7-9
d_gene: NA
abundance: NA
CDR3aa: ASRRLRGTEAF

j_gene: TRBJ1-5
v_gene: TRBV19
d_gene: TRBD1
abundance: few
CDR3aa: ASSQTGGSNQPQH

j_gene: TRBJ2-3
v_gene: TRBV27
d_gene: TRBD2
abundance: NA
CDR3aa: ASSWGTSGDPSTDTQY

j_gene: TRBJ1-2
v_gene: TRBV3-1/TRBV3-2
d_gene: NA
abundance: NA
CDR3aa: ASSQAVYGYT

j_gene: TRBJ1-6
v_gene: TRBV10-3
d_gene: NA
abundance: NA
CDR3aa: AISEGREGSPLH

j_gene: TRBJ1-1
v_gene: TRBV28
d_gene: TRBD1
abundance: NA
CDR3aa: ASSFGTGYFKASMNTEAF

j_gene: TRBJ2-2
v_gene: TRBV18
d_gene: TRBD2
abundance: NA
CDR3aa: ASSPLAGENTGELF

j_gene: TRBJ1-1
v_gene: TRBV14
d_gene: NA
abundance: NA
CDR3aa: ASSLGGQAEAF

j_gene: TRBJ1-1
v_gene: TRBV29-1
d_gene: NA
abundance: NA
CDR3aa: SVVVRTEAF

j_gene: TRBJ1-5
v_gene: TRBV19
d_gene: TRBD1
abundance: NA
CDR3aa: ASSGGQGDSQPQH

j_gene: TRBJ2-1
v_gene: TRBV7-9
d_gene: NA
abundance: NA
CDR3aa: ASMTREDEQF

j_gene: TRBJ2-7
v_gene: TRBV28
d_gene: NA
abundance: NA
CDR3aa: ASRRTDSYEQY

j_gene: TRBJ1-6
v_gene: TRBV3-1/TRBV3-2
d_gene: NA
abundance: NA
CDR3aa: ASSQVGGGTNSPLH

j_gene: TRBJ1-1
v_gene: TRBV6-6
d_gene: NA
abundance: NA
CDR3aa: ASSYSIWDTEAF

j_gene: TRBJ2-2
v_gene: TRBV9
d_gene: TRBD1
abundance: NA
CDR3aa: ASSPGTAGELF

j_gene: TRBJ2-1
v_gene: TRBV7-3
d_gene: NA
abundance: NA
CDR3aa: ASSSVPSTYNEQF

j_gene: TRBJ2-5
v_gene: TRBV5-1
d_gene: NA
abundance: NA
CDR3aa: ASSFGRERETQY

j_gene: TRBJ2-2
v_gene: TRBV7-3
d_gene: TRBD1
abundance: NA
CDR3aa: ASSFRQGAGTGELF

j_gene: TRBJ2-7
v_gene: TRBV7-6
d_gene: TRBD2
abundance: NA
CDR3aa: ASSVRGGSGSEQY

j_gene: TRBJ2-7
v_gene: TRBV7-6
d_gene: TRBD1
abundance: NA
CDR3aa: ASSKGQSYEQY

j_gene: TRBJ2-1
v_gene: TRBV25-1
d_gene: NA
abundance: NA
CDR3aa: ASQDNEQF

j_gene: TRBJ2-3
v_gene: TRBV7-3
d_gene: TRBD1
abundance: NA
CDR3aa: ASSILTGGTDTQY

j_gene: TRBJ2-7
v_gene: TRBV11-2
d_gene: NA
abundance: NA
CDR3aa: ASSSRGVSSYEQY

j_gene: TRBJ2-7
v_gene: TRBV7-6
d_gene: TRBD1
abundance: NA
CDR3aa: ASSVQGSEQY

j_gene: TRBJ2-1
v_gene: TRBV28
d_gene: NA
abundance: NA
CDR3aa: ASSPLLGGGAYNEQF

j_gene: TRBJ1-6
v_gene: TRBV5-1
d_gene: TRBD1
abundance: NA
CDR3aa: ASRKGQGNSPLH

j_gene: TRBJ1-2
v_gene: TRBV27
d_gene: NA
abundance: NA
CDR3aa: ASSLSGGRIGYT

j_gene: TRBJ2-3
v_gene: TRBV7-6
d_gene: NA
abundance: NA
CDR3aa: ASRQRRDTSTDTQY

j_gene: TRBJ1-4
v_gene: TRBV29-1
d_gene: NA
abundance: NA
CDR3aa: SVWSGEKLF

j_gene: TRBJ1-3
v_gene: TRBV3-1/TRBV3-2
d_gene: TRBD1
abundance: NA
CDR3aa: ASRPRDRGFNTIY

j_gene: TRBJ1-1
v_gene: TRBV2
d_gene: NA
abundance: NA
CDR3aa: AQIAGRATEAF